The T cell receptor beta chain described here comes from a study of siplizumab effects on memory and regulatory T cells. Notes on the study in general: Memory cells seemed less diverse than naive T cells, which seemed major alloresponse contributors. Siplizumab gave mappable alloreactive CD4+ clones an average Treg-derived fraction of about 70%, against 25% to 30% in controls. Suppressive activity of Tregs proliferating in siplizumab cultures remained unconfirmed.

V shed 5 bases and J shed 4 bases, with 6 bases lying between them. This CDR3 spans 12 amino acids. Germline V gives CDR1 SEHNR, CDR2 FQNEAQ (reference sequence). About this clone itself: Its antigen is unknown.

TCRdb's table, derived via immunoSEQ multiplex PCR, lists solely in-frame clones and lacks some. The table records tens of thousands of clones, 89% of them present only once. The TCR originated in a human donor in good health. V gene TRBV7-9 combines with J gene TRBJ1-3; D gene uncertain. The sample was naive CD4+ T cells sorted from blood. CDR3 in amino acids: CASSTSGNTIYF. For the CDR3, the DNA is TGTGCCAGCAGCACCTCCGGAAACACCATATATTTT.